This TCR beta chain was sequenced in a study of T cell responses to AZD1222 COVID-19 vaccine. Study-level results: Donors were chiefly white British, with a greater number of females, and clonal diversity was perhaps underestimated. Repertoires were sampled only after the peak T cell response.

Pooled in the analysis were second doses at about 4 or about 12 weeks. Libraries were prepared by immunoSEQ multiplex PCR; TCRdb keeps only in-frame clonotypes and omits some of them. The sample contains approximately 120,000 clones, nearly 90% of which appear only once. Details on this clone: Its antigen is unidentified.

Germline-derived CDR1 and CDR2 are MDHEN and SYDVKM. V lost 7 bases, J lost 0 bases, and 1 base stayed unmatched. The CDR3 loop spans 14 amino acids. The sequences come from peripheral blood, collected 28 days after the second AZD1222 dose. This clonotype originated in an adult who received the AZD1222 COVID-19 vaccine. The chain has TRBV28 and TRBJ1-3; 9 nucleotides match TRBD1. CDR3 nucleotides: TGTGCCAGCATGGGACAGGGCTCTGGAAACACCATATATTTT. It encodes CASMGQGSGNTIYF.